This T cell receptor (beta chain) was observed in a study of blood T cell repertoires in COVID-19. Sequencing used immunoSEQ multiplex PCR; TCRdb keeps in-frame clones, though not all of them. The sample has about 170,000 clones, approximately 92% seen once. J was trimmed by 8 bases and V by 2 bases; bases with no gene match: 5. This CDR3 is 14 amino acids long. Germline CDR1 is LGHNA and CDR2 is YSLEER. The source material was peripheral blood. The chain has TRBV4-3 and TRBJ2-1, with 8 nucleotides matching TRBD1. The sequence came from a man aged 30-40 years with COVID-19, enrolled during active disease. The CDR3 region is CASSQRTGIDEQFF. DNA of the CDR3: TGCGCCAGCAGCCAACGGACAGGGATAGATGAGCAGTTCTTC.